Described below is a single T cell receptor (beta chain) sequence and its context. Relapsing-remitting disease, either stable or active, was present in the treatment-naive patients who were the multiple sclerosis controls. Negative magnetic isolation gave CD8+ and CD4+ cells; FACS enriched CD8+ TEMRA. Random hexamers were used to reverse transcribe about 0.5 to 1 ug of RNA. Coverage of TCR beta CDR3 amplification by immunoSEQ multiplex PCR extended to 54 Vbeta and 13 Jbeta. TCRdb reprocessed the immunoSEQ multiplex PCR reads via MiXCR and lists one record per CDR3 protein. The table shows about 66,000 distinct CDR3 sequences, with approximately 96% occurring only once. This sample was included in a study of CD8 T cells in Susac syndrome. Between the trimmed V and J ends, which lost 6 bases and 6 bases, there was a span of 18 bases. From germline, CDR1 is MNHEY and CDR2 SMNVEV (reference sequence). The CDR3 spans 14 residues.

The chain uses TRBV27 and TRBJ2-7; D possibly uses TRBD1 or TRBD2 (6 bases each). The sequence derives from a human donor with multiple sclerosis. Sequencing was carried out using CD8+ T cells from PBMCs. In DNA form, the CDR3 reads TGTGCCAGCAGGCCCACCGGGGGCTATATCGAGCAGTACTTC. Translating gives CASRPTGGYIEQYF.